The TCR beta chain under discussion was sequenced for a study of blood T cell repertoires in COVID-19. V was trimmed by 2 bases and J by 3 bases, leaving 11 bases between them. In germline, CDR1 is MNHEY, CDR2 SVGAGI. The CDR3 runs to 14 residues. Each recovered donor of Cohort 3 presented with two negative PCRs, clearance, or symptom resolution. Libraries were prepared by immunoSEQ multiplex PCR; TCRdb keeps only in-frame clonotypes and omits some of them. Here the sample spans approximately 400,000 clones, over 75% being singletons. The TCR originated in a man between 25 and 39 years old who had recovered from COVID-19. The chain combines TRBV6-5 with TRBJ2-7; perhaps TRBD2 as D (5 bases). Sequenced: PBMCs or T cells enriched from blood (not recorded which). The CDR3 reads CASSYKLGVYEQYF. DNA for the CDR3: TGTGCCAGCAGTTACAAACTAGGTGTCTACGAGCAGTACTTC.